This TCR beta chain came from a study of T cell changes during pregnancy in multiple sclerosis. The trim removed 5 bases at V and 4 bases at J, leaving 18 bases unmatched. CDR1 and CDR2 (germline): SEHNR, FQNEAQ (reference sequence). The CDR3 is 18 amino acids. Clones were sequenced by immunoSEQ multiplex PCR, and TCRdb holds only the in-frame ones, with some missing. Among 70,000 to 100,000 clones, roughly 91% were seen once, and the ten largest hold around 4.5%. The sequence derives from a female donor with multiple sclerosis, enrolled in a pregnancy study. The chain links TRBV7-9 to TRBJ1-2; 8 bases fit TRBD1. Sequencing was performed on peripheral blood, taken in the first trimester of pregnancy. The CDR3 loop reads CASSRAYGNLTGVYGYTF. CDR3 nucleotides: TGTGCCAGCAGCCGCGCGTATGGGAATTTGACAGGGGTCTATGGCTACACCTTC. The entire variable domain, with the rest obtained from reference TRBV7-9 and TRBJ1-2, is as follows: DTGVSQNPRHKITKRGQNVTFRCDPISEHNRLYWYRQTLGQGPEFLTYFQNEAQLEKSRLLSDRFSAERPKGSFSTLEIQRTEQGDSAMYLCASSRAYGNLTGVYGYTFGSGTRLTVV.